This is a list of T cell receptor beta chains from one sample in a study of shared clonotypes between healthy human individuals. Clones were read by immunoSEQ multiplex PCR, and TCRdb kept only the in-frame ones, dropping some. The data contain about 1.5 million clones, 98% of them singletons. The sample comprised naive CD4+ T cells sorted from blood. All receptors derive from a man aged 25 to 40 in good health. The CDR3 runs from the conserved cysteine through the conserved F or W. D genes are given only for firm matches. Size is omitted from some rows. Given values are once, few, many or a class for expanded clones.

TRBV9	TRBJ2-7	-	-	TGTGCCAGCAGCGTAGACATAAGCGGCTCCTACGAGCAGTACTTC	CASSVDISGSYEQYF
TRBV5-6	TRBJ2-7	-	-	TGTGCCAGCAGCTCGCGTAGGGGGTTCGAGCAGTACTTC	CASSSRRGFEQYF
TRBV5-6	TRBJ2-7	-	TRBD2	TGTGCCAGCAGCGGAGGACTAGCGGGAGTGAAAGAGCAGTACTTC	CASSGGLAGVKEQYF
TRBV7-8	TRBJ1-2	-	-	TGTGCCAGCAGCCAGACATCGGGCGAACGAGTCCTCCCTTCCTATGGCTACACCTTC	CASSQTSGERVLPSYGYTF
TRBV18	TRBJ2-1	-	TRBD1	TGTGCCAGCTCACTGGACAGGACTTACAATGAGCAGTTCTTC	CASSLDRTYNEQFF
TRBV28	TRBJ2-5	-	-	TGTGCCAGCAGTTTATCGACTAGGGGGGCCGGTAAGACCCAGTACTTC	CASSLSTRGAGKTQYF
TRBV7-6	TRBJ2-3	-	TRBD1	TGTGCCAGCAGCTTAGACAGGGGTGGCACAGATACGCAGTATTTT	CASSLDRGGTDTQYF
TRBV25-1	TRBJ2-7	-	-	TGTGCCAGCAGTGAATGGGGCCCCTACGAGCAGTACTTC	CASSEWGPYEQYF
TRBV12-5	TRBJ2-1	-	-	TGTGCTAGTGGTTTCCTCCGGGGCAATGAGCAGTTCTTC	CASGFLRGNEQFF
TRBV28	TRBJ1-1	-	-	TGTGCCAGCCGAAAAAGCCTCCATGGTGAAGCTTTCTTT	CASRKSLHGEAFF
TRBV10-3	TRBJ1-1	once	-	TGTGCCATCAGTGAGTTCAGGGGGAACACTGAAGCTTTCTTT	CAISEFRGNTEAFF